Each of the 23 T cell receptor beta chains below was sequenced from the same sample in a study of T cell repertoires in cytomegalovirus infection. TCRdb reanalysed the reads using MiXCR and keeps one entry per CDR3 protein. The sample carries around 900,000 distinct CDR3 sequences, about a third recorded once. Their target antigens are unknown. The input for sequencing was cultured CD8+ T cells from PBMCs, taken from culture after CMV antigen stimulation. The receptor source for this set is a human donor in good health (CMV status not recorded). Some clones in this sample may be carry-over from other donors' samples.

In this sample, this clonotype turned up once. The chain joins TRBV4-3 to TRBJ2-1, with D possibly being TRBD1 (5 bases). Between the trimmed V and J ends, which lost 1 base and 6 bases, there was a span of 10 bases. The V gene's germline CDR1 is LGHNA and CDR2 YSLEER. The CDR3 has 14 amino acids. The CDR3 here is CASSQGVRGNEQFF. CDR3 coding DNA: TGCGCCAGCAGCCAAGGGGTAAGGGGCAATGAGCAGTTCTTC.

V is TRBV4-1 and J is TRBJ2-7; D not resolved. Germline V gives CDR1 MGHRA, CDR2 YSYEKL. Between the trimmed V and J ends, which lost 1 base and 0 bases, there was a span of 7 bases. The CDR3 runs 14 residues. CDR3 coding DNA: TGCGCCAGCAGCCAAGGTCTTTCCTCCTACGAGCAGTACGTC. It is translated as CASSQGLSSYEQYV.

This clonotype was counted between two and nine times. The chain uses TRBV7-9 and TRBJ2-1, with 9 bases identical to TRBD1. The V gene's germline CDR1 is SEHNR and CDR2 FQNEAQ (reference sequence). The CDR3 length is 20 residues. V trimming: 1 base; J trimming: 0 bases; junction bases outside the gene matches: 13. The CDR3 sequence is CASSLVYSLGQGTSYNEQFF. DNA for the CDR3: TGTGCCAGCAGCTTAGTCTACTCGTTGGGACAGGGAACCTCCTACAATGAGCAGTTCTTC.

The CDR3 DNA reads TGCAGTGCCCCGAGGTACAATGAGCAGTTCTTC. Its protein product is CSAPRYNEQFF. The chain couples TRBV20-1 to TRBJ2-1; D not resolved. Deletions cut 6 bases from V and 4 bases from J, with 7 bases between. The CDR3 has 11 amino acids. Germline values: CDR1 DFQATT, CDR2 SNEGSKA (reference sequence).

The chain uses TRBV9 and TRBJ1-2; 7 nucleotides line up with TRBD1. The CDR3 has 18 amino acids. Germline V lookup: CDR1 SGDLS, CDR2 YYNGEE. The V gene end was trimmed by 3 bases and the J gene end by 1 base; junction bases not matched to a gene: 15. In DNA, the CDR3 is TGTGCCAGCAGCGCTAGGGACAGAACACAACTAATTAACTATGGCTACACCTTC. Its translation is CASSARDRTQLINYGYTF.

The V gene is TRBV7-2, the J gene TRBJ1-4, with TRBD1 as a possible D gene (6 bases). Germline assignment: CDR1 SGHTA and CDR2 FQGNSA. The ends were cut back, 4 bases at V and 0 bases at J, with 15 bases in the middle. CDR3 size: 17 residues. The CDR3 sequence is CASSSPDRITTNEKLFF. CDR3 nucleotides: TGTGCCAGCAGCTCCCCAGACAGGATAACAACTAATGAAAAACTGTTTTTT.

This chain uses TRBV6-2 or TRBV6-3 with TRBJ2-3, with D unclear. Germline CDR1 MNHEY, CDR2 SVGEGT. The CDR3 totals 14 residues. V dropped 0 bases and J dropped 0 bases, with 4 bases sitting between them. CDR3 DNA sequence: TGTGCCAGCAGTTACTCGAGGAGCACAGATACGCAGTATTTT. Translated: CASSYSRSTDTQYF.

The V call is TRBV11-3, the J call TRBJ2-5; the match to TRBD1 covers 7 bases. The CDR3 spans 14 residues. Trimming took 5 bases from V and 5 from J; bases not matched to a gene: 8. In germline, CDR1 is SGHNT, CDR2 YENEEA. The CDR3 bases are TGTGCCAGCAGCCCGAGGGGGCCTGGGGAGACCCAGTACTTC. It specifies CASSPRGPGETQYF.

V usage is TRBV7-6 and J usage is TRBJ2-7, with 7 bases lining up with TRBD1. With V trimmed by 1 base and J by 2 bases, 5 bases remained unmatched. The V gene's germline CDR1 is SGHVS and CDR2 FNYEAQ. CDR3 length equals 15 residues. The CDR3 coding sequence is TGTGCCAGCAGCTTAGGACAGGGAAGACCCTACGAGCAGTACTTC. Its translation is CASSLGQGRPYEQYF.

The chain's CDR3 is CASGLEGYNEQFF. In nucleotides, the CDR3 is TGTGCTAGTGGTTTAGAAGGTTACAATGAGCAGTTCTTC. V and J are TRBV12-5 and TRBJ2-1, with D unresolved. Germline V lookup: CDR1 LGHNT, CDR2 FRNRAP. The CDR3 has 13 residues. V lost 3 bases to trimming and J lost 4 bases, with 7 bases between them.

The J gene is TRBJ1-2, the V gene TRBV10-3; 7 nucleotides line up with TRBD1. V shed 6 bases and J 6 bases; nucleotides not matched to a gene: 7. Per the germline V gene, CDR1 is ENHRY and CDR2 is SYGVKD. The CDR3 has 13 residues. The CDR3 region is CAISRQGSDGYTF. The CDR3 bases are TGTGCCATCAGCCGACAGGGATCGGATGGCTACACCTTC.

About this clonotype: At one boundary the junction diverges from the germline segment, which might be a read error. The chain links TRBV7-9 to TRBJ2-1, with 12 nucleotides matching TRBD2. The V gene's germline CDR1 is SEHNR and CDR2 FQNEAQ (reference sequence). The CDR3 covers 16 residues. The CDR3 DNA reads TGTGCCAACAGCCCAAGACTAGCGGGGGTGAACAATGAGCAGTTCTTC. Protein sequence: CANSPRLAGVNNEQFF.

V is TRBV7-8 and J is TRBJ1-6; TRBD1 matches 8 bases. This CDR3 comprises 14 residues. The germline V gene encodes CDR1 SGHVS and CDR2 FQNEAQ. V gave up 8 bases and J gave up 7 bases; unmatched junction bases: 7. The CDR3 region has the DNA TGTGCCAGCTTACAGGGGGGGGGGAATTCACCCCTCCACTTT. Residues: CASLQGGGNSPLHF.

This chain connects TRBV12-3 or TRBV12-4 to TRBJ1-1, with D possibly matching TRBD1 (5 bases). CDR3 length: 10 residues. V lost 2 bases, J lost 11 bases, and 6 bases lay in between. In DNA, the CDR3 is TGTGCCAGCAGTTTATGGGGGGCTTTCTTT. This sequence encodes CASSLWGAFF.

The chain has TRBV7-6 and TRBJ2-2; TRBD2 agrees at 9 bases. The germline V gene has CDR1 SGHVS and CDR2 FNYEAQ. CDR3 length: 18 amino acids. Trimming took 0 bases from V and 4 from J; bases not matched to a gene: 9. The CDR3 nucleotides read TGTGCCAGCAGCTTAGCGGGCTCGGCGGGGGGGGGCACCGGGGAGCTGTTTTTT. Amino acid sequence: CASSLAGSAGGGTGELFF.

The genes are TRBV6-5 and TRBJ2-5, with 11 bases that match TRBD1. Germline CDR1 MNHEY, CDR2 SVGAGI. The V segment lost 2 bases and the J segment 5 bases; nucleotides outside the gene matches: 7. The CDR3 is 16 amino acids. CDR3 nucleotides: TGTGCCAGCAGTTACGTAGGGACAGGGGGTGGGGAGACCCAGTACTTC. This sequence encodes CASSYVGTGGGETQYF.

The chain has TRBV7-6 and TRBJ1-6; D ambiguous. Germline V lookup: CDR1 SGHVS, CDR2 FNYEAQ. There are 12 residues in the CDR3. Trimming left V 0 bases short and J 9 bases short, with 3 bases between. The CDR3 here is CASSLATSPLHF. CDR3 coding DNA: TGTGCCAGCAGCTTAGCAACTTCACCCCTCCACTTT.

The sample holds a few counts of this clonotype. The chain uses TRBV29-1 and TRBJ2-2; no clear D. This CDR3 has 13 residues. The germline V gene has CDR1 SQVTM and CDR2 ANQGSEA. With 7 bases removed from V and 0 bases from J, the gap between germline ends came to 9 bases. CDR3 sequence reads: CSAGVANTGELFF. The DNA for the CDR3 is TGCAGCGCTGGGGTCGCGAACACCGGGGAGCTGTTTTTT.

The chain uses TRBV27 and TRBJ2-2; TRBD1 aligns across 7 bases. Germline-derived CDR1 and CDR2 are MNHEY and SMNVEV (reference sequence). CDR3 length: 14 residues. Unmatched junction bases numbered 3, after V lost 2 bases and J lost 6 bases. CDR3 amino acids: CASSLLQGSGELFF. Written as DNA, the CDR3 is TGTGCCAGCAGTTTACTACAGGGGTCCGGGGAGCTGTTTTTT.

This clonotype was seen many times. This chain joins TRBV7-6 and TRBJ2-1, with D perhaps TRBD1 or TRBD2 (5 bases each). V was clipped by 4 bases and J by 5 bases, with 15 bases between them. CDR3 length: 15 residues. Germline CDR1 and CDR2: SGHVS and FNYEAQ. The CDR3 loop is CASSWGRDLNNEQFF. The CDR3 DNA sequence: TGTGCCAGCAGCTGGGGCCGGGACCTTAACAATGAGCAGTTCTTC.

V is TRBV7-6 and J is TRBJ1-6; D not resolved. The CDR3 covers 14 residues. Germline V lookup: CDR1 SGHVS, CDR2 FNYEAQ. Trimming left V 2 bases short and J 10 bases short, with 12 bases between. The CDR3 coding sequence is TGTGCCAGCAGCTTATATGTCGCTAGCTCACCCCTCCACTTT. Translated, it gives CASSLYVASSPLHF.

This clonotype was counted a few times. The chain has TRBV5-4 and TRBJ1-4; D uncertain. CDR3 length equals 15 residues. CDR1 and CDR2 (germline): SGHNT, YYREEE (reference sequence). V lost 0 bases to trimming and J lost 7 bases, with 13 bases between them. DNA of the CDR3: TGTGCCAGCAGCTTGGGGACTGCCGGAGGTGAAAAACTGTTTTTT. Its translation is CASSLGTAGGEKLFF.

This clonotype has a handful of counts. The chain is built from TRBV7-6 and TRBJ2-3; 7 positions agree with TRBD2. The V gene's germline CDR1 is SGHVS and CDR2 FNYEAQ. The CDR3 is 14 amino acids. With V trimmed by 3 bases and J by 5 bases, 5 bases remained unmatched. The chain's CDR3 is CASSLGGGIDTQYF. In nucleotides, the CDR3 is TGTGCCAGCAGCTTGGGCGGGGGAATAGATACGCAGTATTTT.